The 30 T cell receptor beta chains listed next were all sequenced from one sample in a study of T cell responses to AZD1222 COVID-19 vaccine. Assay: immunoSEQ multiplex PCR; the TCRdb copy retains only in-frame clones and omits some. The sample has about 83,000 clones, 86% seen once. Sequenced here: peripheral blood, sampled on day 0 of AZD1222 vaccination. The receptors were sampled from an adult in good health.

The chain carries TRBV5-6 and TRBJ2-2; D call uncertain. Trimming removed 6 bases from V and 2 bases from J, with 14 bases in between. The length of the CDR3 is 15 residues. Looked up from germline, CDR1 is SGHDT and CDR2 is YYEEEE. The CDR3 loop reads CASTLSGPNTGELFF. CDR3 bases: TGTGCCAGCACGCTATCTGGGCCTAACACCGGGGAGCTGTTTTTT.

The V call is TRBV6-5, the J call TRBJ1-1; D not certain. This CDR3 is 13 amino acids long. The germline V gene encodes CDR1 MNHEY and CDR2 SVGAGI. Trimming removed 6 bases at V and 0 bases at J, with 8 bases between. The CDR3 protein is CASRDRMNTEAFF. DNA for the CDR3: TGTGCCAGCAGGGACCGGATGAACACTGAAGCTTTCTTT.

The chain joins TRBV5-4 to TRBJ1-1; TRBD1 might be the D (6 bases). The V and J ends lost 1 base and 7 bases respectively, with 11 bases between them. The CDR3 consists of 13 residues. Germline assignment: CDR1 SGHNT and CDR2 YYREEE (reference sequence). CDR3 sequence (DNA): TGTGCCAGCAGCTTGAGGGACAAGGATGAAGCTTTCTTT. Amino acids: CASSLRDKDEAFF.

This clone was counted a few times. V gene TRBV6-2 or TRBV6-3 combines with J gene TRBJ2-7; D not resolved. This CDR3 has 13 amino acids. The V gene lost 1 base and the J gene lost 2 bases, with 6 bases spanning the gap. From germline, CDR1 is MNHEY and CDR2 SVGEGT. CDR3 bases: TGTGCCAGCAGTTACTTTAAAACCTACGAGCAGTACTTC. It translates to CASSYFKTYEQYF.

This sequence joins TRBV28 and TRBJ1-2; no reliable D call. Trimming removed 2 bases at V and 4 bases at J, with 8 bases between. Germline V lookup: CDR1 MDHEN, CDR2 SYDVKM. The CDR3 spans 13 residues. As DNA, the CDR3 is TGTGCCAGCAGTTTAGGGGTTACCTATGGCTACACCTTC. This encodes CASSLGVTYGYTF.

The chain is built from TRBV6-4 and TRBJ2-1, with no clear D. CDR3 length: 13 amino acids. CDR1 MRHNA and CDR2 SNTAGT come from the germline V gene. Trimming removed 0 bases at V and 10 bases at J, with 10 bases between. DNA for the CDR3: TGTGCCAGCAGTGACTCGACGGTGGGGGAGCAGTTCTTC. Translated, it gives CASSDSTVGEQFF.

V and J are TRBV7-2 and TRBJ2-5; no firm D call. Trimming cost V 5 bases and J 2 bases, with 15 bases left between them. The V gene's germline CDR1 is SGHTA and CDR2 FQGNSA. The CDR3 has 15 residues. The CDR3 bases are TGTGCCAGCAGCCCGGGCAGGCCAGGACAAGAGACCCAGTACTTC. This translates into CASSPGRPGQETQYF.

The V and J genes are TRBV5-4 and TRBJ2-1; D remains ambiguous. V lost 2 bases, J lost 1 base, and 7 bases lay in between. CDR1 and CDR2 from the germline V gene are SGHNT and YYREEE (reference sequence). The CDR3 extends over 14 amino acids. The CDR3 protein is CASSFSTSYNEQFF. As DNA, the CDR3 is TGTGCCAGCAGCTTTTCGACGTCCTACAATGAGCAGTTCTTC. Looking up the rest from reference TRBV5-4 and TRBJ2-1 gives the full variable domain: ETGVTQSPTHLIKTRGQQVTLRCSSQSGHNTVSWYQQALGQGPQFIFQYYREEENGRGNFPPRFSGLQFPNYSSELNVNALELDDSALYLCASSFSTSYNEQFFGPGTRLTVL.

The chain uses TRBV19 and TRBJ2-3; no definite D call. V lost 1 base and J 2 bases, leaving 7 bases between the germline ends. CDR3 size: 14 residues. CDR1 is LNHDA and CDR2 is SQIVND in the germline V gene (reference sequence). In DNA, the CDR3 is TGTGCCAGTAGTATAGTCTCCATCACAGATACGCAGTATTTT. This sequence encodes CASSIVSITDTQYF. The whole variable domain, remainder taken from reference TRBV19 and TRBJ2-3, is DGGITQSPKYLFRKEGQNVTLSCEQNLNHDAMYWYRQDPGQGLRLIYYSQIVNDFQKGDIAEGYSVSREKKESFPLTVTSAQKNPTAFYLCASSIVSITDTQYFGPGTRLTVL.

The rearrangement links TRBV28 to TRBJ1-2, with D perhaps TRBD1 (5 bases). CDR1 and CDR2 (germline): MDHEN, SYDVKM. The CDR3 runs to 12 residues. Trimming took off 4 bases at V and 8 bases at J, with 11 bases between the two ends. CDR3 nucleotide sequence: TGTGCCAGCAGTTCCCCGGCAGGGGGCTACACCTTC. It translates to CASSSPAGGYTF.

This chain connects TRBV19 to TRBJ1-5; D may be TRBD1 (6 bases). This CDR3 has 15 residues. V was clipped by 5 bases and J by 9 bases, with 20 bases between them. Per the germline V gene, CDR1 is LNHDA and CDR2 is SQIVND (reference sequence). Here the CDR3 DNA reads TGTGCCAGTAGTGCGCCTCGACAGGCGGATCCGCCCCAGCATTTT. It encodes CASSAPRQADPPQHF.

The gene calls are TRBV12-3 or TRBV12-4 and TRBJ1-2; D may be TRBD1 (6 bases). The CDR3 spans 13 residues. Trimming removed 6 bases from V and 2 bases from J, with 10 bases in between. CDR3 nucleotide sequence: TGTGCCAGCAGCCCCGACAGGAACTATGGCTACACCTTC. Translating it yields CASSPDRNYGYTF.

The chain recombines TRBV7-9 with TRBJ2-1, with 8 bases lining up with TRBD2. The trim removed 3 bases at V and 8 bases at J, leaving 12 bases unmatched. Germline CDR1 reads SEHNR; CDR2 reads FQNEAQ (reference sequence). This CDR3 region has 16 residues. Here the CDR3 reads CASSFPGRGLVYEQFF. The CDR3, as DNA: TGTGCCAGCAGCTTTCCGGGCCGGGGACTAGTTTATGAGCAGTTCTTC.

The genes are TRBV7-9 and TRBJ2-7, with D possibly being TRBD1 or TRBD2 (6 bases each). The germline V gene has CDR1 SEHNR and CDR2 FQNEAQ (reference sequence). The CDR3 has 15 amino acids. V was trimmed by 0 bases and J by 4 bases, leaving 13 bases between them. CDR3 loop: CASSLAPGAAYEQYF. Here the CDR3 DNA reads TGTGCCAGCAGCTTAGCTCCGGGGGCCGCGTACGAGCAGTACTTC.

This chain joins TRBV11-3 and TRBJ2-1, with 7 bases lining up with TRBD2. The length of the CDR3 is 18 residues. The V gene's germline CDR1 is SGHNT and CDR2 YENEEA. V shed 5 bases and J 4 bases; nucleotides not matched to a gene: 17. The CDR3 sequence: CASSPYTPGGTGYNEQFF. The CDR3 nucleotides read TGTGCCAGCAGCCCCTATACACCGGGGGGAACGGGTTACAATGAGCAGTTCTTC.

V usage is TRBV11-3 and J usage is TRBJ2-3; D is unclear. Per the germline V gene, CDR1 is SGHNT and CDR2 is YENEEA. Trimming stripped 5 bases from V and 0 bases from J, with 9 bases between. The CDR3 covers 14 residues. CDR3 nucleotides: TGTGCCAGCAGCACCGGCCGCAGCACAGATACGCAGTATTTT. It yields the protein CASSTGRSTDTQYF.

This rearrangement joins TRBV7-3 to TRBJ1-1; 7 nucleotides line up with TRBD1. Germline V CDR1 and CDR2: SGHTA, FQGTGA. V lost 2 bases and J lost 3; bases outside the gene matches: 15. This CDR3 is built from 18 residues. DNA for the CDR3: TGTGCCAGCAGCTTAGGGAGGGGGCGCAGATTCAAGGACACTGAAGCTTTCTTT. It encodes CASSLGRGRRFKDTEAFF.

The chain uses TRBV7-3 and TRBJ1-2, with no clear D. V was shortened by 2 bases and J by 0 bases, with 7 bases between the two germline ends. Germline V lookup: CDR1 SGHTA, CDR2 FQGTGA. CDR3 length: 14 amino acids. DNA of the CDR3: TGTGCCAGCAGCTTATCAGGAGCTAACTATGGCTACACCTTC. Protein sequence: CASSLSGANYGYTF.

The table lists this clone with many counts. The V gene is TRBV19, the J gene TRBJ1-1; unclear D gene. CDR1 is LNHDA and CDR2 is SQIVND in the germline V gene (reference sequence). The V end was cut by 5 bases, the J end by 5 bases, with 12 bases between. The CDR3 spans 13 residues. For the CDR3, the DNA is TGTGCCAGTAGTGCTCAGGTGTGGACTGAAGCTTTCTTT. As protein: CASSAQVWTEAFF.

V and J are TRBV5-1 and TRBJ1-1; maybe TRBD1 (6 bases). This CDR3 comprises 15 residues. CDR1 and CDR2 (germline): SGHRS, YFSETQ. V was shortened by 4 bases and J by 3 bases, with 16 bases between the two germline ends. The CDR3 reads CASSPRGPGDTEAFF. CDR3 DNA sequence: TGCGCCAGCAGCCCGCGGGGGCCAGGAGACACTGAAGCTTTCTTT.

This rearrangement joins TRBV11-2 to TRBJ1-3; a possible D gene is TRBD1 (5 bases). The CDR3 is made up of 16 amino acids. Deletions cut 6 bases from V and 0 bases from J, with 15 bases between. The germline V gene has CDR1 SGHAT and CDR2 FQNNGV. This chain's CDR3 is CASSPRDGSSGNTIYF. The CDR3 DNA reads as TGTGCCAGCAGTCCACGGGACGGATCCTCTGGAAACACCATATATTTT.

The rearrangement uses TRBV4-1 and TRBJ1-1, with D maybe TRBD1 (5 bases). This CDR3 spans 14 amino acids. Trimming took off 5 bases at V and 0 bases at J, with 10 bases between the two ends. Germline CDR1 and CDR2: MGHRA and YSYEKL. The CDR3 bases are TGCGCCAGCAGCTTACAGGCTCTGAACACTGAAGCTTTCTTT. Its protein is CASSLQALNTEAFF.

This clone was detected once. The chain couples TRBV7-2 to TRBJ2-5; no definite D call. The CDR3 contains 13 residues. Germline lookup yields CDR1 SGHTA and CDR2 FQGNSA. The V gene lost 2 bases and the J gene lost 5 bases, with 9 bases spanning the gap. CDR3 protein: CASSLYGWETQYF. DNA for the CDR3: TGTGCCAGCAGCTTATACGGTTGGGAGACCCAGTACTTC.

The J gene is TRBJ2-3, the V gene TRBV24-1; D possibly matches TRBD1 or TRBD2 (6 bases each). The V and J ends lost 2 bases and 5 bases respectively, with 13 bases between them. The length of the CDR3 is 15 residues. Germline V gene lookup returns CDR1 KGHDR and CDR2 SFDVKD. The CDR3 region is CATSDWGALGDTQYF. The CDR3 DNA follows: TGTGCCACCAGTGATTGGGGGGCTCTGGGAGATACGCAGTATTTT.

This chain joins TRBV9 and TRBJ1-2; D is uncertain. Germline V gene lookup returns CDR1 SGDLS and CDR2 YYNGEE. Trimming cost V 2 bases and J 13 bases, with 18 bases left between them. The CDR3 runs to 13 residues. The CDR3 DNA reads TGTGCCAGCAGCGTTCCGGGTGCCTCAATAGTCACCTTC. Translation gives CASSVPGASIVTF.

The chain combines TRBV28 with TRBJ2-1, with 7 bases aligning to TRBD1. The J segment lost 7 bases and the V segment lost 1 base, leaving 7 bases of the junction unmatched. This CDR3 has 15 residues. CDR1 MDHEN and CDR2 SYDVKM come from the germline V gene. In DNA, the CDR3 is TGTGCCAGCAGTTTATACCAGGGGGTAAGAAATGAGCAGTTCTTC. Translated: CASSLYQGVRNEQFF.

The chain combines TRBV29-1 with TRBJ1-5, with D unclear. Trimming took off 4 bases at V and 0 bases at J, with 10 bases between the two ends. The CDR3 is 14 amino acids. CDR1 is SQVTM and CDR2 is ANQGSEA in the germline V gene. This CDR3 is CSVVEPYSNQPQHF. The CDR3 DNA sequence: TGCAGCGTTGTCGAACCCTATAGCAATCAGCCCCAGCATTTT. The whole variable domain, filled in from reference TRBV29-1 and TRBJ1-5, reads SAVISQKPSRDICQRGTSLTIQCQVDSQVTMMFWYRQQPGQSLTLIATANQGSEATYESGFVIDKFPISRPNLTFSTLTVSNMSPEDSSIYLCSVVEPYSNQPQHFGDGTRLSIL.

This chain uses TRBV2 with TRBJ1-2, with 7 positions matching TRBD1. Germline loops: CDR1 SNHLY, CDR2 FYNNEI. The CDR3 has 13 residues. V dropped 6 bases and J dropped 6; count of bases not matched to a gene: 7. The CDR3 reads CASRQQGGNGYTF. The CDR3 DNA follows: TGTGCCAGCAGACAGCAGGGGGGGAATGGCTACACCTTC.

This rearrangement joins TRBV2 to TRBJ2-7, with 7 bases fitting TRBD1. The germline V gene has CDR1 SNHLY and CDR2 FYNNEI. The ends lost 6 bases at V and 5 bases at J; junction bases unmatched: 7. The CDR3 length is 13 residues. The CDR3 nucleotides read TGTGCCAGCAGGCTACAGGGGTTGCACGAGCAGTACTTC. This sequence encodes CASRLQGLHEQYF.

The chain uses TRBV6-5 and TRBJ1-6; tentatively, D is TRBD1 (5 bases). Germline V gives CDR1 MNHEY, CDR2 SVGAGI. The V gene lost 7 bases and the J gene lost 3 bases, with 10 bases spanning the gap. CDR3 length: 14 amino acids. The CDR3 bases are TGTGCCAGCAAATATGGGGGCTATAATTCACCCCTCCACTTT. Protein: CASKYGGYNSPLHF.